This T cell receptor beta chain was profiled in a study of CXCR3-negative and CXCR3-positive naive CD8 T cells. Preparation of TRB cDNA libraries relied on 5' RACE carrying UMI labels. TCRdb re-called the 5' RACE reads, yielding one record per CDR3 amino acid sequence without DNA. This sample contains under 85,000 distinct CDR3 sequences. CDR1 and CDR2 (germline): SQVTM, ANQGSEA. The CDR3 covers 14 residues. Points on this clonotype: Its target is unknown.

Regarding the study as a whole: CXCR3-negative and CXCR3-positive naive cells shared comparable TRBV-TRBJ usage, but memory cells did not. Both naive subsets had comparably high diversity; memory CD8+ cells much lower.

Sequenced sample: naive CXCR3- CD8+ T cells from blood. Specified subset: CD45RO-CCR7+CD27+CD95- naive CD8+ T cells lacking CXCR3 (TNR3-). V and J are TRBV29-1 and TRBJ2-5; TCRdb proposes TRBD1, but this gene call is untestable without DNA. This receptor was taken from a human donor in good health. Some clones in this sample may be carry-over from other donors' samples. CDR3 in amino acids: CSVEKWVGTETQYF.